The next 23 T cell receptor beta chains were all read from a single sample in a study of blood T cell repertoires in COVID-19. Profiled with immunoSEQ multiplex PCR; TCRdb holds only in-frame clones, not every one. The sample records approximately 180,000 clones, roughly 87% being singletons. Sequencing input: PBMCs or T cells enriched from blood (not recorded which). The receptors here all came from a human donor with acute COVID-19. The donor label of this sample is uncertain.

The chain employs TRBV18 and TRBJ1-4, with unresolved D. Trimming left V 3 bases short and J 2 bases short, with 10 bases between. CDR3 length equals 15 residues. Germline lookup yields CDR1 KGHSH and CDR2 LQKENI. This chain's CDR3 is CASSPIWQTNEKLFF. CDR3 bases: TGTGCCAGCTCACCGATATGGCAGACTAATGAAAAACTGTTTTTT.

This chain connects TRBV13 to TRBJ2-1; 8 positions match TRBD2. This CDR3 is 16 amino acids long. Trimming cost V 4 bases and J 2 bases; bases outside gene matches: 7. Germline V gene data show CDR1 as PRHDT and CDR2 as FYEKMQ (reference sequence). Written as DNA, the CDR3 is TGTGCCAGCAGCTCAGGAGCGGGGGTCCCCTACAATGAGCAGTTCTTC. The encoded protein is CASSSGAGVPYNEQFF.

This rearrangement joins TRBV11-2 to TRBJ2-5; no firm D call. This CDR3 has 15 amino acids. CDR1 and CDR2 from the germline V gene are SGHAT and FQNNGV. V gave up 4 bases and J gave up 5 bases, with 17 bases separating them. The chain's CDR3 is CASSSQGLAEETQYF. The CDR3 DNA follows: TGTGCCAGCAGCTCCCAAGGTTTGGCGGAGGAGACCCAGTACTTC.

This chain connects TRBV5-6 to TRBJ2-6; 12 bases fit TRBD1. The trim removed 4 bases at V and 2 bases at J, leaving 7 bases unmatched. The CDR3 is 18 residues long. Germline CDR1 SGHDT, CDR2 YYEEEE. The CDR3 nucleotides are TGTGCCAGCAGCCACGGGACAGGGGGCGCCCCTGGGGCCAACGTCCTGACTTTC. The encoded protein is CASSHGTGGAPGANVLTF.

This clone has just one count. The chain combines TRBV27 with TRBJ1-2, with TRBD1 matching 9 bases. CDR1 is MNHEY and CDR2 is SMNVEV in the germline V gene (reference sequence). J was trimmed by 5 bases and V by 5 bases; bases with no gene match: 12. The CDR3 length is 16 residues. The CDR3 region is CASSPTGGSWPYGYTF. The DNA of the CDR3 is TGTGCCAGCAGTCCTACAGGGGGCTCCTGGCCATATGGCTACACCTTC.

The chain couples TRBV10-3 to TRBJ2-1; D unresolved. From germline, CDR1 is ENHRY and CDR2 SYGVKD. The CDR3 is made up of 13 amino acids. V was clipped by 8 bases and J by 2 bases, with 10 bases between them. CDR3 nucleotide sequence: TGTGCCATCCAAGCCTCCCCCTACAATGAGCAGTTCTTC. Amino acids: CAIQASPYNEQFF.

J is TRBJ1-3 and V is TRBV5-8, with 8 bases matching TRBD1. V trimming: 0 bases; J trimming: 2 bases; junction bases outside the gene matches: 1. Germline CDR1 and CDR2: SGHTS and YDEGEE. The CDR3 length is 15 residues. CDR3 residues: CASSLADRAGNTIYF. CDR3 DNA sequence: TGTGCCAGCAGCTTGGCGGACAGGGCTGGAAACACCATATATTTT.

This chain uses TRBV10-2 with TRBJ1-2, with 7 bases lining up with TRBD1. The V and J ends lost 0 bases and 13 bases, in that order; junction bases with no gene match: 5. The CDR3 covers 12 residues. Germline V CDR1 and CDR2: WSHSY, SAAADI. CDR3 bases: TGCGCCAGCAGTGAGTCGGGCAGGACAGGCACCTTC. It codes for CASSESGRTGTF.

A few counts support this clone. V gene TRBV30 combines with J gene TRBJ1-2; D gene ambiguous. Germline loops: CDR1 GTSNPN, CDR2 SVGIG (reference sequence). CDR3 length: 16 amino acids. V was pared by 3 bases and J by 2 bases, with 19 bases between. The chain's CDR3 is CAWSYQWRIKNYGYTF. The DNA for the CDR3 is TGTGCCTGGAGCTATCAGTGGCGGATTAAGAACTATGGCTACACCTTC.

V gene TRBV4-2 combines with J gene TRBJ2-3; D gene uncertain. The CDR3 has 14 amino acids. V shed 0 bases and J shed 2 bases, with 6 bases lying between them. Germline values: CDR1 LGHNA, CDR2 YNFKEQ. Here the CDR3 reads CASSQDFYTDTQYF. CDR3 in DNA: TGTGCCAGCAGCCAAGACTTTTACACAGATACGCAGTATTTT.

V gene TRBV7-3 combines with J gene TRBJ2-7; 8 positions match TRBD1. Trimming removed 5 bases from V and 4 bases from J; junction bases left unmatched: 4. Per germline, CDR1 SGHTA and CDR2 FQGTGA. The CDR3 is 13 residues long. The CDR3 spells CASSPGQGYEQYF. The DNA of the CDR3 is TGTGCCAGCAGCCCCGGACAGGGTTACGAGCAGTACTTC.

The chain uses TRBV7-6 and TRBJ2-1, with 7 bases identical to TRBD2. CDR1 is SGHVS and CDR2 is FNYEAQ in the germline V gene. V was pared by 5 bases and J by 4 bases, with 17 bases of the junction left unmatched. CDR3 size: 18 residues. CDR3 sequence: CASSPSIPATSRYNEQFF. The CDR3 DNA reads as TGTGCCAGCAGCCCTAGTATCCCCGCGACTAGCAGATACAATGAGCAGTTCTTC.

This rearrangement joins TRBV7-3 to TRBJ2-5; weak D call: TRBD1 (5 bases). The V gene's germline CDR1 is SGHTA and CDR2 FQGTGA. This CDR3 spans 13 amino acids. The V end was cut by 4 bases, the J end by 4 bases, with 10 bases between. This CDR3 reads CASSSGSAETQYF. As DNA, the CDR3 is TGTGCCAGCAGCTCAGGGTCGGCAGAGACCCAGTACTTC.

The genes are TRBV7-9 and TRBJ1-3; 7 bases map to TRBD1. Germline V lookup: CDR1 SEHNR, CDR2 FQNEAQ (reference sequence). The CDR3 sequence is 18 residues long. Trimming cost V 4 bases and J 0 bases; bases outside gene matches: 12. The CDR3 spells CASSSRPSGQHSGNTIYF. The CDR3 DNA follows: TGTGCCAGCAGCTCCCGTCCGTCGGGACAGCACTCTGGAAACACCATATATTTT.

The chain uses TRBV10-3 and TRBJ2-7; tentatively, D is TRBD1 (6 bases). The germline gives CDR1 ENHRY, CDR2 SYGVKD. CDR3 length: 13 residues. V was pared by 5 bases and J by 2 bases, with 10 bases between. CDR3 nucleotide sequence: TGTGCCATCAGTCCCCCAGGGGCCTACGAGCAGTACTTC. Its translation: CAISPPGAYEQYF.

The CDR3 region is CASSLAAHSGQGALRTDTQYF. CDR3 bases: TGCGCCAGCAGCTTGGCGGCCCATTCGGGACAGGGGGCGCTTAGAACAGATACGCAGTATTTT. The V call is TRBV5-1, the J call TRBJ2-3; 12 bases align to TRBD1. CDR1 is SGHRS and CDR2 is YFSETQ in the germline V gene. Trimming removed 0 bases from V and 3 bases from J; junction bases left unmatched: 17. The CDR3 sequence is 21 residues long.

The chain joins TRBV18 to TRBJ2-2, with 9 positions matching TRBD1. Unmatched junction bases numbered 2, after V lost 1 base and J lost 2 bases. The CDR3 totals 16 residues. In germline, CDR1 is KGHSH, CDR2 LQKENI. The CDR3 DNA sequence: TGTGCCAGCTCACCACGGGACAGGGTAAACACCGGGGAGCTGTTTTTT. Protein product: CASSPRDRVNTGELFF.

Written as DNA, the CDR3 is TGTGCCAGCAGTCAGGACAGGGGCTATGGCTACACCTTC. This encodes CASSQDRGYGYTF. The chain carries TRBV28 and TRBJ1-2; the match to TRBD1 covers 9 bases. Unmatched junction bases numbered 2, after V lost 5 bases and J lost 4 bases. CDR3 length: 13 residues. Per germline, CDR1 MDHEN and CDR2 SYDVKM.

The chain employs TRBV29-1 and TRBJ2-6; a weak D match, TRBD1 (5 bases). This CDR3 region has 17 residues. Germline V gene sequence: CDR1 SQVTM, CDR2 ANQGSEA. Trimming left V 2 bases short and J 0 bases short, with 14 bases between. This CDR3 is CSVEHPGPISGANVLTF. The CDR3 DNA reads as TGCAGCGTTGAACATCCAGGGCCGATCTCTGGGGCCAACGTCCTGACTTTC.

The chain uses TRBV28 and TRBJ2-2; D gene ambiguous. The CDR3 consists of 14 residues. Trimming shortened V by 3 bases and J by 0 bases, and 5 bases separated the two germline ends. CDR1 is MDHEN, CDR2 SYDVKM, per germline. The CDR3 here is CASSLSANTGELFF. The CDR3 nucleotides are TGTGCCAGCAGTTTGAGCGCGAACACCGGGGAGCTGTTTTTT.

This sequence joins TRBV30 and TRBJ2-3; D remains ambiguous. CDR1 and CDR2 (germline): GTSNPN, SVGIG (reference sequence). Trimming pared 2 bases from V and 1 base from J, leaving 4 bases between. The CDR3 is 12 residues long. The CDR3 is CAWSPGTDTQYF. In DNA form, the CDR3 reads TGTGCCTGGAGTCCGGGCACAGATACGCAGTATTTT.

The V and J genes are TRBV7-9 and TRBJ1-1, with TRBD1 matching 9 bases. J gave up 7 bases and V 0 bases, and 6 bases lay outside the gene matches. This CDR3 is 15 amino acids long. The germline gives CDR1 SEHNR, CDR2 FQNEAQ (reference sequence). The CDR3: CASSLARGGQGEAFF. In nucleotides, the CDR3 is TGTGCCAGCAGCTTAGCGCGCGGGGGACAGGGTGAAGCTTTCTTT.

The sample holds a few counts of this clone. The gene calls are TRBV5-1 and TRBJ1-2, with 10 bases matching TRBD1. Germline V gene data show CDR1 as SGHRS and CDR2 as YFSETQ. The CDR3 runs 15 residues. J lost 4 bases, V lost 4 bases, and 7 bases had no gene match. This CDR3 is CASSLAGQGSYGYTF. The CDR3 region has the DNA TGCGCCAGCAGCCTCGCGGGACAGGGGAGCTATGGCTACACCTTC. Filled out from reference TRBV5-1 and TRBJ1-2, the complete variable domain reads KAGVTQTPRYLIKTRGQQVTLSCSPISGHRSVSWYQQTPGQGLQFLFEYFSETQRNKGNFPGRFSGRQFSNSRSEMNVSTLELGDSALYLCASSLAGQGSYGYTFGSGTRLTVV.